A selection of T cell receptor beta chains follows, all from one sample in a study of blood T cell repertoires in COVID-19. Here immunoSEQ multiplex PCR was the method, and the copy in TCRdb shows in-frame clones only, minus some. This sample has approximately 200,000 clones, with around 84% found just once. Material: peripheral blood. These receptors came from a woman in her sixties who had recovered from COVID-19. CDR3s include the opening cysteine and the closing phenylalanine or tryptophan. The D gene is left open where the match is weak. Only part of the rows carry a size: once, few, many, or a class if the clone is expanded.

D	J	V	size	DNA	CDR3
.	TRBJ2-1	TRBV24-1	.	TGTGCCACCAGTGACTCCTACGGCGGTGAGCAGTTCTTC	CATSDSYGGEQFF
.	TRBJ1-1	TRBV6-2/TRBV6-3	once	TGTGCCAGCAGTTACTTAGGGAGCAGATGGAACACTGAAGCTTTCTTT	CASSYLGSRWNTEAFF
.	TRBJ1-1	TRBV18	once	TGTGCCAGCTCAGAACAGAGGAACACTGAAGCTTTCTTT	CASSEQRNTEAFF
.	TRBJ1-1	TRBV19	.	TGTGCCAGTAGTCTCCCTCAGGGGAACACTGAAGCTTTCTTT	CASSLPQGNTEAFF
.	TRBJ2-7	TRBV6-2/TRBV6-3	.	TGTGCCAGCAGTTACCACCAGGGCTACGAGCAGTACTTC	CASSYHQGYEQYF
TRBD2	TRBJ2-3	TRBV11-2	.	TGTGCCAGCAGCTTAGTACTAGCGGGGGGCTATAGCACAGATACGCAGTATTTT	CASSLVLAGGYSTDTQYF
.	TRBJ1-2	TRBV2	many	TGTGCCAGCAGGTTGGAGGGGTCCGGCTATGGCTACACCTTC	CASRLEGSGYGYTF
.	TRBJ1-5	TRBV4-1	.	TGCGCCAGCAGCCGCAGGGAAGTTGGCAATCAGCCCCAGCATTTT	CASSRREVGNQPQHF
TRBD1	TRBJ1-2	TRBV7-9	.	TGTGCCAGCAGCTACAGGGGAGAGGATGGCTACACCTTC	CASSYRGEDGYTF
TRBD1	TRBJ1-1	TRBV27	.	TGTGCCAGCAGTTCCTCGGACAGGGTGGACACTGAAGCTTTCTTT	CASSSSDRVDTEAFF
TRBD1	TRBJ1-2	TRBV7-2	.	TGTGCCAGCAGCGCGGACAGGGGTGGCTATGGCTACACCTTC	CASSADRGGYGYTF
.	TRBJ1-1	TRBV9	once	TGTGCCAGCAGCTCAGGGGTTGGCACTGAAGCTTTCTTT	CASSSGVGTEAFF
TRBD1	TRBJ1-2	TRBV19	.	TGTGCCAGTAGTATAACGACAGGGAGTAGGTATGGCTACACCTTC	CASSITTGSRYGYTF
TRBD2	TRBJ2-3	TRBV3-1/TRBV3-2	few	TGTGCCAGCAGCCAATTACTAGCGGGGCCCACAGATACGCAGTATTTT	CASSQLLAGPTDTQYF
.	TRBJ2-3	TRBV29-1	.	TGCAGCGTACAGGATAGCACAGATACGCAGTATTTT	CSVQDSTDTQYF
.	TRBJ1-3	TRBV6-5	.	TGTGCCAGCAGTTACCTGCAGGGATCAGGAAACACCATATATTTT	CASSYLQGSGNTIYF
TRBD1	TRBJ2-7	TRBV5-8	.	TGTGCCAGCAGTGACACCGGGACAGGGAACTACGAGCAGTACTTC	CASSDTGTGNYEQYF
.	TRBJ2-1	TRBV5-1	.	TGCGCCAGCAGGGAGCAGAGAAGCTCCTACAATGAGCAGTTCTTC	CASREQRSSYNEQFF
.	TRBJ1-3	TRBV7-7	.	TGTGCTAGCAGCTCCGGGTACGGAAACACCATATATTTT	CASSSGYGNTIYF
.	TRBJ2-2	TRBV4-3	.	TGCGCCAGCAGCCAAGAGTACGGGTCCGGCGGGGAGCTGTTTTTT	CASSQEYGSGGELFF
TRBD1	TRBJ1-2	TRBV5-1	.	TGCGCCAGCAGCTTGGATTCAGGGGGAGCCTATGGCTACACCTTC	CASSLDSGGAYGYTF
.	TRBJ1-2	TRBV27	.	TGTGCCAGCAGACAGGGAACTTACTATGGCTACACCTTC	CASRQGTYYGYTF
TRBD2	TRBJ2-3	TRBV30	.	TGTGCCTGGAGTGTCGTACCGGGACTAGCAAACACAGATACGCAGTATTTT	CAWSVVPGLANTDTQYF
TRBD1	TRBJ2-5	TRBV27	.	TGTGCCAGCAGAAGACAGGGGGCGGAGACCCAGTACTTC	CASRRQGAETQYF
.	TRBJ1-2	TRBV27	.	TGTGCCAGCAGGGACCCGGGGTATGGCTACACCTTC	CASRDPGYGYTF
TRBD2	TRBJ2-5	TRBV18	.	TGTGCCAGCTCACCTCCGGGACTAGTGGTTGAGACCCAGTACTTC	CASSPPGLVVETQYF
TRBD1	TRBJ1-3	TRBV7-6	.	TGTGCCAGCAGCTTAAAGACAGGGACTGGAAACACCATATATTTT	CASSLKTGTGNTIYF
.	TRBJ1-5	TRBV6-5	.	TGTGCCAGCAGCTCACTTGGGGCGGGATATCAGCCCCAGCATTTT	CASSSLGAGYQPQHF
.	TRBJ2-5	TRBV5-6	.	TGTGCCAGCAGCCGGCAGGGGGGATTGGAGACCCAGTACTTC	CASSRQGGLETQYF
TRBD1	TRBJ1-6	TRBV4-2	.	TGTGCCAGCAAAGAACGACAGGGGCAAGGAAATTCACCCCTCCACTTT	CASKERQGQGNSPLHF
.	TRBJ1-2	TRBV15	.	TGTGCCACCAGCAGAGATCGAGGCAGGGCCATCTATGGCTACACCTTC	CATSRDRGRAIYGYTF
.	TRBJ2-5	TRBV30	.	TGTGCCTGGAGTGCAGGGATCATAGGGAACTTC	CAWSAGIIGNF
TRBD2	TRBJ2-3	TRBV7-2	.	TGTGCCAGCAGCTTAGTTAGCGGGGGGGCTTCTACGCAGTATTTT	CASSLVSGGASTQYF
TRBD1	TRBJ1-1	TRBV5-1	once	TGCGCCAGCAGCCCCGGACAGGACACTGAAGCTTTCTTT	CASSPGQDTEAFF
.	TRBJ1-5	TRBV19	once	TGTGCCAGTAGCCCATCTCATACAGGGACCGGGCAGCCCCAGCATTTT	CASSPSHTGTGQPQHF
.	TRBJ1-4	TRBV7-8	.	TGTGCCAGCAGCCCGTTTCCGGGGGGGACTAATGAAAAACTGTTTTTT	CASSPFPGGTNEKLFF
.	TRBJ2-5	TRBV15	.	TGTGCCACCGCCCGGGATCCGGGAGAGACCCAGTACTTC	CATARDPGETQYF
TRBD1	TRBJ2-5	TRBV5-6	once	TGTGCCAGCAGCCAGGGACAGGGCCAAGAGACCCAGTACTTC	CASSQGQGQETQYF
TRBD2	TRBJ2-1	TRBV14	.	TGTGCCAGCAGCCAGGGACTAGCGGGAGCCTACAATGAGCAGTTCTTC	CASSQGLAGAYNEQFF
.	TRBJ1-5	TRBV6-4	once	TGTGCCAGCAGGAAAGGGGACAAATCTAGCAATCAGCCCCAGCATTTT	CASRKGDKSSNQPQHF
TRBD1	TRBJ2-3	TRBV30	.	TGTGCCGTCCGACAGGGATTTAGCACAGATACGCAGTATTTT	CAVRQGFSTDTQYF
TRBD2	TRBJ2-5	TRBV11-3	.	TGTGCCAGTACCGGGACTACTGAGACCCAGTACTTC	CASTGTTETQYF
.	TRBJ2-1	TRBV27	.	TGTGCCAGCAACTCCCTACTTTACAATGAGCAGTTCTTC	CASNSLLYNEQFF
TRBD2	TRBJ2-3	TRBV14	.	TGTGCCAGCAGCCAAGCCCTAGCGGGCCTCACAGATACGCAGTATTTT	CASSQALAGLTDTQYF
.	TRBJ1-2	TRBV7-9	.	TGTGCCAGCAGCTTAAATCGGGGATTGGACTATGGCTACACCTTC	CASSLNRGLDYGYTF
.	TRBJ1-5	TRBV11-1	.	TGTGCCAGCAGCCCGAGGGTTTGGGGAGGACAGCCCCAGCATTTT	CASSPRVWGGQPQHF
.	TRBJ2-3	TRBV7-9	.	TGTGCCAGCAGCTTAGGATTGGGGCCCCGATGGCCGCAGTATTTT	CASSLGLGPRWPQYF
.	TRBJ1-4	TRBV3-1/TRBV3-2	.	TGTGCCAGCAGCCAGGATCTGTCGCGTCAGGGGGAAAAACTGTTTTTT	CASSQDLSRQGEKLFF